These T cell receptor beta chains were read from a single sample in a study of blood T cells in healthy people across ages. TCRdb ran MiXCR on the 5' RACE reads and lists one entry per CDR3 protein. The sample shows about 1.4 million distinct CDR3 sequences, almost 60% of them seen only once. Sequencing was done on a sample of blood. The receptors derive from a young man in good health. Both conserved end residues are part of each CDR3. A D gene is named only where the DNA matches it firmly. Not all rows give a size; the values are once, few, many and, for expanded clones, a class.

D	V	size	J	DNA	CDR3
TRBD2	TRBV6-2/TRBV6-3	-	TRBJ2-3	TGTGCCAGCAGTTACGAGATACTAGCGGGGGGCCCGCCTTTAGATACGCAGTATTTT	CASSYEILAGGPPLDTQYF
-	TRBV20-1	-	TRBJ2-7	TGCAGTGCAACCTCGGGACCCAGCCCCTACGAGCAGTACTTC	CSATSGPSPYEQYF
TRBD1	TRBV6-5	-	TRBJ2-3	TGTGCCAGCAGTTATTCGACAGGGGAACCGCATACGCAGTATTTT	CASSYSTGEPHTQYF
-	TRBV29-1	-	TRBJ2-2	-	CSALDGSLEQYFGELFF
TRBD2	TRBV3-1	-	TRBJ2-1	TGTGCCAGCAGCTTCGGTGCTAGCGGGGCGGACAATGAGCAGTTCTTC	CASSFGASGADNEQFF
TRBD1	TRBV12-3/TRBV12-4	-	TRBJ2-5	TGTGCCAGCAGTCGCGGGGACAGGTGGTTGGAGACCCAGTACTTC	CASSRGDRWLETQYF
TRBD2	TRBV6-2/TRBV6-3	-	TRBJ2-5	TGTGCCAGCAGTTACTCCGGGGGGATTGAATACGGGACCCAGTACTTC	CASSYSGGIEYGTQYF
-	TRBV7-9	-	TRBJ2-5	TGTGCCAGCAGCTTAGGGAGGGAGTGGACCCAGTACTTC	CASSLGREWTQYF
TRBD1	TRBV5-5	-	TRBJ1-5	TGTGCCAGCAGCCTGGAGGGCAGGGGGGTTGAGCCCCAGCATTTT	CASSLEGRGVEPQHF
-	TRBV29-1	few	TRBJ2-7	TGCAGCGTTGTCTGGCCTAGCGATTCCTACGAGCAGTACTTC	CSVVWPSDSYEQYF
-	TRBV20-1	-	TRBJ2-2	TGCAGTGCGCCAGACAGGGAGGCGGCCGGGGAGCTGTTTTTT	CSAPDREAAGELFF
-	TRBV6-2/TRBV6-3	many	TRBJ2-4	TGTGCCAGCAGCCTATCCGAGGGGGGTATCAGGAGGAACATTCAGTACTTC	CASSLSEGGIRRNIQYF
-	TRBV2	-	TRBJ1-4	TGTGCCAGCACGGGAATACATAATGAAAAACTGTTTTTT	CASTGIHNEKLFF
TRBD1	TRBV7-9	-	TRBJ2-3	TGTGCCAGCAGCTCTACCAGGACAGGGTTGAGCACAGATACGCAGTATTTT	CASSSTRTGLSTDTQYF
-	TRBV20-1	-	TRBJ2-3	TGCAGTGCTAGTTGGGGTCTTAGCACAGGTACGCAGTATTTT	CSASWGLSTGTQYF
-	TRBV2	few	TRBJ2-7	TGTGCCAGCAGTCAGAGGGGGGAGGCCCCCTACGAGCAGTACTTC	CASSQRGEAPYEQYF
-	TRBV12-3/TRBV12-4	-	TRBJ2-3	TGTGCCAGCAACGGACGGGGTGGCACAGATACGCAGTATTTT	CASNGRGGTDTQYF
TRBD2	TRBV4-2	-	TRBJ2-1	TGTGCCTGCAGCCAAGGAAGGGACTATGGAGCTACTGAGCAGTTCTTC	CACSQGRDYGATEQFF
-	TRBV24-1	few	TRBJ2-3	TGTGCCACCAGTGATACGAGACGCCCAACAGATACGCAGTATTTT	CATSDTRRPTDTQYF
-	TRBV9	-	TRBJ1-5	TGTGCCAGCAGCGTCTCCAGGGACAGCAATCAGCCCCAGCATTTT	CASSVSRDSNQPQHF
TRBD1	TRBV27	few	TRBJ1-2	TGTGCCAGCAGTTTAGGTGGGACAGGCAGTGCTGGCTACACCTTC	CASSLGGTGSAGYTF
-	TRBV6-2/TRBV6-3	-	TRBJ2-3	TGTGCCAGCAGCCTCGAGAGGCTCAGGGCAGATACGCAGTATTTT	CASSLERLRADTQYF
TRBD2	TRBV24-1	few	TRBJ2-3	TGTGCCACCATGACTAGCGGGGCTCTCACAGATACGCAGTATTTT	CATMTSGALTDTQYF
TRBD2	TRBV7-2	-	TRBJ2-1	TGTGCCAGCAGCTTAGTCACAACGGCGGGAGGGTATGAGCAGTTCTTC	CASSLVTTAGGYEQFF
-	TRBV20-1	-	TRBJ2-3	TGCAGTGTTCCCCATGGTAACACGCAGTATTTT	CSVPHGNTQYF
-	TRBV20-1	-	TRBJ2-7	TGCAGTGCTAGACAGGGTTCCCACGAGCAGTACTTC	CSARQGSHEQYF
-	TRBV7-2	-	TRBJ2-3	TGTGCCAGCAGCTTAGGCGGCGGGGACCCTAGCACAGATACGCAGTATTTT	CASSLGGGDPSTDTQYF
-	TRBV29-1	-	TRBJ2-4	TGCAGCGTCCGACTGGGTCTGGCCAAAAACATTCAGTACTTC	CSVRLGLAKNIQYF
TRBD2	TRBV7-2	-	TRBJ2-1	TGTGCCAGCAGCCTGGGACCGCTAGCGGGAGCTTACAATGAGCAGTTCTTC	CASSLGPLAGAYNEQFF
TRBD2	TRBV20-1	-	TRBJ2-5	TGCAGTGCTAGAGGTCAGCTAGCGGGGCAAGAGACCCAGTACTTC	CSARGQLAGQETQYF
-	TRBV29-1	few	TRBJ1-1	TGCAGCGTTGAAGCCCCAGAAACTCCCGGTGAAGCTTTCTTT	CSVEAPETPGEAFF
-	TRBV6-6	-	TRBJ1-4	TGTGCCAGCAGTTACTCGTTTGAAGCAACTAATGAAAAACTGTTTTTT	CASSYSFEATNEKLFF
-	TRBV4-1	-	TRBJ2-7	TGCGCCAGCAGCCAAGCTACCGGGGGCGGGTACGAGCAGTACTTC	CASSQATGGGYEQYF
-	TRBV4-3	-	TRBJ2-7	TGCGCCAGCAGCCAAGAGAACAGATACTACGAGCAGTACTTC	CASSQENRYYEQYF
TRBD2	TRBV7-9	-	TRBJ2-7	TGTGCCAGCGTCGAGGCAGCGGGGGTACTCTACGAGCAGTACTTC	CASVEAAGVLYEQYF
TRBD2	TRBV20-1	-	TRBJ2-1	TGCTCCCATAGGGAGTGGGCGGGGGTCGAGCAGTTCTTC	CSHREWAGVEQFF
-	TRBV9	-	TRBJ2-1	TGTGCCAGCAGCCTCCGGGACGGATACAATGAGCAGTTCTTC	CASSLRDGYNEQFF
-	TRBV6-1	-	TRBJ2-2	TGTGCCAGCAGTGAAGGGAGGGACGGCGGGGAGCTGTTTTTT	CASSEGRDGGELFF
TRBD2	TRBV4-2	-	TRBJ2-3	TGTGCCAGCAGCCAAGAGACTAGCGGGAGAACAGATACGCAGTATTTT	CASSQETSGRTDTQYF
-	TRBV20-1	-	TRBJ2-7	TGCAGCGTTTATGAGGGAGACGAGCAGTACTTC	CSVYEGDEQYF
TRBD2	TRBV12-3/TRBV12-4	-	TRBJ2-7	TGTGCCAGCAGTTCCGAGCGGGACTCTAACTACGAGCAGTACTTC	CASSSERDSNYEQYF
TRBD2	TRBV6-1	-	TRBJ2-1	TGTGCCAGCAGAGAACCTAGCGGGAGGGCTTCCTACAATGAGCAGTTCTTC	CASREPSGRASYNEQFF
-	TRBV29-1	-	TRBJ2-1	TGCAGCGTTGACCCCAATGAGCAGTTCTTC	CSVDPNEQFF
-	TRBV29-1	-	TRBJ2-7	TGCAGCGTCTCGAGGGAATTCCAGGACGAGCAGTACTTC	CSVSREFQDEQYF
TRBD1	TRBV24-1	-	TRBJ2-7	TGTGCCCCGCCGACAGGGGAATTCTACGAGCAGTACTTC	CAPPTGEFYEQYF
TRBD2	TRBV7-9	-	TRBJ2-1	TGTGCCAGCAGCTCCGGGACTAGCGTCAAGGATGAGCAGTTCTTC	CASSSGTSVKDEQFF
-	TRBV7-9	once	TRBJ1-2	TGTGCCAGCAGCTTAGTGGCTGAGAATGGCTACACCTTC	CASSLVAENGYTF
TRBD2	TRBV2	-	TRBJ2-3	TGTGCCAGCAGTGAGGCGGGGGGGCCCGGAGATACGCAGTATTTT	CASSEAGGPGDTQYF
TRBD1	TRBV4-1	-	TRBJ1-5	TGCGCCAGCAGCCAAGTGGGACAGATTCGTCGGCCCCAGCATTTT	CASSQVGQIRRPQHF
-	TRBV20-1	-	TRBJ2-5	TGCAGTGCGAAAAAAGAGACCCAGTACTTC	CSAKKETQYF
-	TRBV5-4	-	TRBJ2-3	TGTGCCAGCAGCCCGGACTCCCGGAGAGATACGCAGTATTTT	CASSPDSRRDTQYF
-	TRBV20-1	-	TRBJ2-7	TGCAGTGCTTACCTCGCCCAGAACTACGAGCAGTACTTC	CSAYLAQNYEQYF
TRBD2	TRBV29-1	few	TRBJ2-4	TGCAGCGTTGATGGGGGGGTAGGCAAAAACATTCAGTACTTC	CSVDGGVGKNIQYF